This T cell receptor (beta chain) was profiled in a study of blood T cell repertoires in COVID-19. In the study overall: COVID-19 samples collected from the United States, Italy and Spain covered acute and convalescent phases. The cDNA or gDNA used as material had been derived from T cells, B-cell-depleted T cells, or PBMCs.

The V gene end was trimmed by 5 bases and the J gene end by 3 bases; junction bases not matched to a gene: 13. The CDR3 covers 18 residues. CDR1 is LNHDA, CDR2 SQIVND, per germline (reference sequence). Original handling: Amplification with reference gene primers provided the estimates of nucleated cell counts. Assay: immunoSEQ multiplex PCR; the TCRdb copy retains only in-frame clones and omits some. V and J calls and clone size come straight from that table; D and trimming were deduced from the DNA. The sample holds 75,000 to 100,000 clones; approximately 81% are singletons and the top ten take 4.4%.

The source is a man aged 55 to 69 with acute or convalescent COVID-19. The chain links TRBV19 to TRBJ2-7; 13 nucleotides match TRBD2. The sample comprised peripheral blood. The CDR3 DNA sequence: TGTGCCAGTAGTCCCAGGACTAGCGGGAGTTCATCGGGCTACGAGCAGTACTTC. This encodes CASSPRTSGSSSGYEQYF.